This record concerns one T cell receptor (beta chain) sequence. Its specificity is unknown. Researchers used genomic DNA as the template to profile TCR beta VDJ and CDR3. In TCRdb, the reads were re-called with MiXCR into one record per CDR3 protein. The sample includes 150,000 to 200,000 distinct CDR3 sequences, about 64% of them seen just once. This sample is part of a study of CD8+CD57+ T cells in acquired aplastic anemia. Whole-study context: DNA recovered from sorted CD4+ and CD8+ cells had a mean of approximately 3.4 ug.

The germline gives CDR1 SQVTM, CDR2 ANQGSEA. CDR3 length: 15 amino acids. With 3 bases clipped from V and 3 bases from J, the junction kept 7 bases outside the gene matches. Study conclusions and caveats: Patients and controls were not found to differ significantly in CD8+ Simpson's diversity. In common between the patients and the controls were some 28 CD8+ CDR3 sequences.

Sequenced input: sorted CD4+, CD8+, or CD8+CD57+ T cells (not recorded which) from PBMCs. The receptor was derived from a human donor with severe aplastic anemia or a healthy control (not recorded which). The rearrangement links TRBV29-1 to TRBJ1-4; 7 positions match TRBD1. The CDR3 protein is CSVDSPGQSNEKLFF. Here the CDR3 DNA reads TGCAGCGTTGACTCCCCGGGACAGTCTAATGAAAAACTGTTTTTT. Looking up the rest from reference TRBV29-1 and TRBJ1-4 gives the full variable domain: SAVISQKPSRDICQRGTSLTIQCQVDSQVTMMFWYRQQPGQSLTLIATANQGSEATYESGFVIDKFPISRPNLTFSTLTVSNMSPEDSSIYLCSVDSPGQSNEKLFFGSGTQLSVL.